The 12 T cell receptor beta chains listed next were all sequenced from one sample in a study of CD8+CD57+ T cells in acquired aplastic anemia (dated by TCRdb to the late 2010s). Sequencing relied on an Illumina HiSeq 2000. Genomic DNA served as template for TCR beta VDJ combination and CDR3 sequence profiling. The public sequencing data were trimmed at Q25 with fastp and processed into clonotypes with MiXCR by TCRdb, which kept only in-frame beta chains. Identical CDR3 protein sequences are pooled into one entry, listed with their most common genes and DNA. Counted in this sample were 98,000 or so distinct CDR3 sequences; approximately 48% of them appeared once. The top ten clonotypes cover about a third of the sample. Sample: sorted CD4+, CD8+, or CD8+CD57+ T cells (not recorded which) from PBMCs. Every receptor here comes from a human donor in good health, serving as a control.

Concerning this clonotype: One base away lies a much larger clone, so this may be a sequencing read error. The CDR3 here is CASTGDPPVNEQFF. For the CDR3, the DNA is TGTGCCAGTACTGGCGACCCTCCGGTCAATGAGCAGTTCTTC. J is TRBJ2-1 and V is TRBV7-8; D ambiguous. The ends were cut back, 9 bases at V and 6 bases at J, with 18 bases in the middle. Germline CDR1 and CDR2: SGHVS and FQNEAQ. The length of the CDR3 is 14 residues.

On this clonotype itself: This CDR3 fails to terminate in the conserved phenylalanine or tryptophan, so it likely reflects a read error. V usage is TRBV7-9 and J usage is TRBJ2-5; TRBD2 matches 7 bases. The length of the CDR3 is 16 residues. Germline V lookup: CDR1 SEHNR, CDR2 FQNEAQ (reference sequence). The CDR3 protein is CASSQDPREDQETQYS. The CDR3 nucleotides are TGCGCCAGCAGCCAGGACCCCCGGGAGGACCAAGAGACCCAGTACTCC.

V is TRBV2 and J is TRBJ1-2, with D unclear. The CDR3 runs 12 residues. Germline V gene lookup returns CDR1 SNHLY and CDR2 FYNNEI. The ends were cut back, 4 bases at V and 7 bases at J, with 10 bases in the middle. CDR3: CASSVITGGYTF. CDR3 bases: TGTGCCAGCAGTGTGATAACTGGTGGCTACACCTTC.

The chain joins TRBV10-3 to TRBJ2-1, with 12 bases lining up with TRBD2. Germline V gene sequence: CDR1 ENHRY, CDR2 SYGVKD. V dropped 0 bases and J dropped 4; count of bases not matched to a gene: 4. This CDR3 has 17 amino acids. In nucleotides, the CDR3 is TGTGCCATCAGTGAGTCGACTAGCGGGGGTGAATACAATGAGCAGTTCTTC. Translated, it gives CAISESTSGGEYNEQFF.

The chain has TRBV9 and TRBJ2-5, with 12 bases aligning to TRBD2. In germline, CDR1 is SGDLS, CDR2 YYNGEE. This CDR3 spans 15 amino acids. CDR3 sequence: CDPRTGLAGEETQYF. Here the CDR3 DNA reads TGTGACCCGCGAACGGGACTAGCGGGCGAGGAGACCCAGTACTTC. Complete variable domain (other parts from reference TRBV9 and TRBJ2-5): DSGVTQTPKHLITATGQRVTLRCSPRSGDLSVYWYQQSLDQGLQFLIQYYNGEERAKGNILERFSAQQFPDLHSELNLSSLELGDSALYFCDPRTGLAGEETQYFGPGTRLLVL.

Concerning this clonotype itself: Possible read error: a much larger clone is one base away. The rearrangement links TRBV7-9 to TRBJ1-1; 7 bases line up with TRBD1. CDR3 length: 15 amino acids. The V segment lost 4 bases and the J segment 0 bases; nucleotides outside the gene matches: 5. Germline V CDR1 and CDR2: SEHNR, FQNEAQ (reference sequence). As DNA, the CDR3 is TGTGCCAGCAGCTCCCTGACAGGGTTGAACACTGAAGCTTTCTTT. It codes for CASSSLTGLNTEAFF. Full variable domain (outside the CDR3, taken from reference TRBV7-9 and TRBJ1-1): DTGVSQNPRHKITKRGQNVTFRCDPISEHNRLYWYRQTLGQGPEFLTYFQNEAQLEKSRLLSDRFSAERPKGSFSTLEIQRTEQGDSAMYLCASSSLTGLNTEAFFGQGTRLTVV.

Concerning this clonotype: A clone one base away is much larger, so this may be a read error. The chain couples TRBV4-1 to TRBJ2-3; 8 bases are shared with TRBD2. In germline, CDR1 is MGHRA, CDR2 YSYEKL. The CDR3 has 15 residues. For the CDR3, the DNA is TGCGCCAGCAGCCACCCGCGGGGGGACGGAGATGCGCAGTATTTT. Its translation: CASSHPRGDGDAQYF.

This clonotype was seen a few times. A single base separates this from a much larger clone, so it may be a read error. The chain links TRBV15 to TRBJ1-2; D unclear. The CDR3 runs 15 residues. Germline assignment: CDR1 LNHNV and CDR2 YYDKDF (reference sequence). V lost 1 base, J lost 3 bases, and 12 bases lay in between. CDR3 coding DNA: TGTGCCACCAGCAGAGGTCTAAGCACTTACTATGGCTACACCTTC. Its protein is CATSRGLSTYYGYTF. Complete variable domain (other parts from reference TRBV15 and TRBJ1-2): DAMVIQNPRYQVTQFGKPVTLSCSQTLNHNVMYWYQQKSSQAPKLLFHYYDKDFNNEADTPDNFQSRRPNTSFCFLDIRSPGLGDTAMYLCATSRGLSTYYGYTFGSGTRLTVV.

There are many counts of this clonotype. The chain combines TRBV24-1 with TRBJ1-2; D gene uncertain. Germline values: CDR1 KGHDR, CDR2 SFDVKD. The CDR3 has 14 residues. Trimming took 1 base from V and 4 from J, leaving 9 bases between them. The CDR3 reads CATSDLNRSYGYTF. The CDR3 DNA reads TGTGCCACCAGTGATTTAAACAGATCCTATGGCTACACCTTC.

To note about this clonotype: A read error is possible here, since a much larger clone lies one base away. The CDR3, as DNA: TGTGCCAGCAGCTTAGGTGACTATGGAAACACCATATATTTT. Amino acid sequence: CASSLGDYGNTIYF. This rearrangement joins TRBV11-2 to TRBJ1-3, with D uncertain. Trimming took off 1 base at V and 3 bases at J, with 7 bases between the two ends. This CDR3 has 14 residues. Germline V CDR1 and CDR2: SGHAT, FQNNGV.

This chain links TRBV10-2 with TRBJ2-1; tentative D call: TRBD2 (6 bases). Germline V lookup: CDR1 WSHSY, CDR2 SAAADI. V dropped 6 bases and J dropped 4 bases, with 19 bases sitting between them. This CDR3 comprises 16 residues. CDR3 DNA: TGCGCCAGCAGGCCAAGGGAGGTAGTGATTTACAATGAGCAGTTCTTC. Encoded protein: CASRPREVVIYNEQFF.

This clonotype was counted ten times or more. V is TRBV9 and J is TRBJ2-2; D possibly corresponds to TRBD1 (6 bases). CDR1 and CDR2 from the germline V gene are SGDLS and YYNGEE. The length of the CDR3 is 15 residues. Trimming shortened V by 4 bases and J by 0 bases, and 10 bases separated the two germline ends. CDR3 in amino acids: CASSIGTTNTGELFF. For the CDR3, the DNA is TGTGCCAGCAGCATCGGGACAACGAACACCGGGGAGCTGTTTTTT.